The 32 T cell receptor beta chains listed next were all sequenced from one sample in a study of blood T cell repertoires in COVID-19. Repertoires were generated with immunoSEQ multiplex PCR, while TCRdb's copy carries only in-frame clones and drops some. The data show approximately 270,000 clones, roughly nine tenths seen once. The sequenced sample consisted of peripheral blood. The receptor source for this set is a man over 45 with acute or convalescent COVID-19.

The gene calls are TRBV13 and TRBJ1-5; D is unresolved. Germline V gene data show CDR1 as PRHDT and CDR2 as FYEKMQ (reference sequence). The CDR3 runs to 12 residues. The V and J ends lost 3 bases and 6 bases respectively, with 6 bases between them. The CDR3 is CASSFDSQPQHF. The CDR3 DNA follows: TGTGCCAGCAGCTTTGACTCTCAGCCCCAGCATTTT.

J is TRBJ1-2 and V is TRBV6-4; 12 bases agree with TRBD1. Germline V CDR1 and CDR2: MRHNA, SNTAGT. CDR3 length: 14 residues. Trimming at V came to 2 bases and at J to 9 bases, leaving 4 bases not matched to a gene. The CDR3 bases are TGTGCCAGCAGTGACCGGGACAGGGGGCTCAGCTACACCTTC. Amino acids: CASSDRDRGLSYTF.

This sequence joins TRBV18 and TRBJ1-6; D possibly corresponds to TRBD1 (5 bases). Germline CDR1 reads KGHSH; CDR2 reads LQKENI. The CDR3 spans 16 residues. Trimming removed 2 bases at V and 6 bases at J, with 14 bases between. The CDR3, as DNA: TGTGCCAGCTCACCAAACCAGGGTCGTTTTAATTCACCCCTCCACTTT. This translates into CASSPNQGRFNSPLHF.

The CDR3 DNA reads as TGTGCCAGCAGCTTACAGGCCTCTGGAAACACCATATATTTT. Translation: CASSLQASGNTIYF. This chain links TRBV7-3 with TRBJ1-3, with D unclear. This CDR3 is 14 amino acids long. CDR1 is SGHTA and CDR2 is FQGTGA in the germline V gene. Trimming took off 2 bases at V and 0 bases at J, with 5 bases between the two ends.

CDR3 sequence reads: CASSLNSATQETQYF. The CDR3 DNA sequence: TGTGCCAGCAGCTTAAATAGCGCAACCCAAGAGACCCAGTACTTC. V is TRBV7-3 and J is TRBJ2-5, with a possible D match to TRBD2 (5 bases). V lost 1 base and J lost 1, with 10 bases in between. The CDR3 has 15 residues. CDR1 is SGHTA and CDR2 is FQGTGA in the germline V gene.

This clone was detected once. The V and J genes are TRBV5-8 and TRBJ2-7, with TRBD2 as a possible D gene (5 bases). Deletions cut 4 bases from V and 7 bases from J, with 15 bases between. Per germline, CDR1 SGHTS and CDR2 YDEGEE. The CDR3 loop spans 13 amino acids. The CDR3 DNA reads TGTGCCAGCAGCGCGGGCCTCCGGAGGGAGCAGTACTTC. This gives the protein CASSAGLRREQYF.

The chain links TRBV2 to TRBJ2-1; maybe TRBD2 (5 bases). CDR1 and CDR2 (germline): SNHLY, FYNNEI. V lost 9 bases and J lost 8, with 20 bases in between. CDR3 length: 14 residues. The CDR3 nucleotides read TGTGCCAGTCGAACTAGTCTCTGGGTCGATGAGCAGTTCTTC. Translating gives CASRTSLWVDEQFF.

The rearrangement links TRBV9 to TRBJ2-3, with 7 bases fitting TRBD2. With V trimmed by 3 bases and J by 6 bases, 4 bases remained unmatched. The CDR3 totals 13 residues. The germline CDR1 and CDR2 sequences are SGDLS and YYNGEE. The CDR3 DNA sequence: TGTGCCAGCAGCGCCGGGACTAAGGATACGCAGTATTTT. Encoded protein: CASSAGTKDTQYF.

The chain couples TRBV27 to TRBJ1-5; a weak D match, TRBD1 (6 bases). This CDR3 comprises 15 residues. Germline V gene data show CDR1 as MNHEY and CDR2 as SMNVEV (reference sequence). V was shortened by 3 bases and J by 5 bases, with 14 bases between the two germline ends. CDR3 in DNA: TGTGCCAGCAGTTTGGGCAGGGGACCCTATCAGCCCCAGCATTTT. Protein product: CASSLGRGPYQPQHF.

The V and J genes are TRBV7-9 and TRBJ1-2; D call uncertain. There are 13 residues in the CDR3. Germline CDR1 and CDR2: SEHNR and FQNEAQ (reference sequence). Trimming left V 2 bases short and J 4 bases short, with 8 bases between. Written as DNA, the CDR3 is TGTGCCAGCAGCTTAAAAGAGGTCTATGGCTACACCTTC. Translation: CASSLKEVYGYTF.

This clone occurred once. The chain has TRBV18 and TRBJ1-1; unclear D gene. Germline CDR1 is KGHSH and CDR2 is LQKENI. The germline V and J ends were trimmed by 2 bases and 5 bases, with 12 bases remaining between them. This CDR3 has 14 amino acids. The CDR3 DNA follows: TGTGCCAGCTCACCAGCATTGGTCGGGACTGAAGCTTTCTTT. Protein product: CASSPALVGTEAFF. The whole variable domain, filled in from reference TRBV18 and TRBJ1-1, reads NAGVMQNPRHLVRRRGQEARLRCSPMKGHSHVYWYRQLPEEGLKFMVYLQKENIIDESGMPKERFSAEFPKEGPSILRIQQVVRGDSAAYFCASSPALVGTEAFFGQGTRLTVV.

This clone is a singleton in its sample. The CDR3 sequence is CAIRRGQGLGYTF. The CDR3, as DNA: TGTGCCATCAGGCGGGGACAGGGGCTGGGCTACACCTTC. This chain uses TRBV10-3 with TRBJ1-2, with TRBD1 identical over 10 bases. J was trimmed by 8 bases and V by 6 bases; bases with no gene match: 6. Germline loops: CDR1 ENHRY, CDR2 SYGVKD. CDR3 length: 13 amino acids.

The CDR3 nucleotides are TGTGCCAGCAGTTCCAACAGCTATAATTCACCCCTCCACTTT. Translated, it gives CASSSNSYNSPLHF. The chain links TRBV6-5 to TRBJ1-6; no firm D call. The CDR3 extends over 14 amino acids. The V and J ends lost 4 bases and 3 bases respectively, with 7 bases between them. Germline CDR1 MNHEY, CDR2 SVGAGI.

This sequence joins TRBV5-4 and TRBJ2-1; 10 bases line up with TRBD1. Looked up from germline, CDR1 is SGHNT and CDR2 is YYREEE (reference sequence). With V trimmed by 4 bases and J by 8 bases, 12 bases remained unmatched. The CDR3 is 16 residues long. Here the CDR3 reads CASSPTGQGRWDEQFF. CDR3 nucleotide sequence: TGTGCCAGCAGCCCGACGGGACAGGGGCGTTGGGATGAGCAGTTCTTC.

This chain connects TRBV18 to TRBJ1-3, with D unclear. Trimming cost V 3 bases and J 2 bases, with 11 bases left between them. Per the germline V gene, CDR1 is KGHSH and CDR2 is LQKENI. This CDR3 spans 15 amino acids. Written as DNA, the CDR3 is TGTGCCAGCTCACCGACAACCCATGCTGGAAACACCATATATTTT. Translated: CASSPTTHAGNTIYF.

The chain carries TRBV5-1 and TRBJ2-7, with 7 bases fitting TRBD1. V trimming: 1 base; J trimming: 0 bases; junction bases outside the gene matches: 10. Germline V CDR1 and CDR2: SGHRS, YFSETQ. CDR3 length equals 17 residues. Here the CDR3 reads CASSLLSGTAASYEQYF. The CDR3 DNA reads TGCGCCAGCAGCTTGCTGAGTGGGACAGCGGCCTCCTACGAGCAGTACTTC.

The chain couples TRBV5-1 to TRBJ2-7; 7 bases match TRBD1. Germline V gene data show CDR1 as SGHRS and CDR2 as YFSETQ. The trim removed 4 bases at V and 7 bases at J, leaving 14 bases unmatched. The CDR3 totals 15 residues. The CDR3 is CASSQEQGIDGEQYF. CDR3 coding DNA: TGCGCCAGCAGCCAGGAACAGGGGATCGATGGGGAGCAGTACTTC.

The V call is TRBV5-1, the J call TRBJ1-5; D is unclear. The germline V and J ends were trimmed by 4 bases and 5 bases, with 13 bases remaining between them. The germline gives CDR1 SGHRS, CDR2 YFSETQ. This CDR3 is 14 amino acids long. The CDR3 DNA follows: TGCGCCAGCAGCCCCTCGGGTTTTTATCAGCCCCAGCATTTT. Protein product: CASSPSGFYQPQHF.

This clone was seen just once. The chain uses TRBV3-1 (or the pseudogene TRBV3-2) and TRBJ1-3, with unresolved D. Trimming took off 2 bases at V and 16 bases at J, with 15 bases between the two ends. Germline CDR1 reads LGHDT; CDR2 reads YNNKEL (reference sequence). The CDR3 is 12 amino acids. The CDR3 coding sequence is TGTGCCAGCAGCCAACTGGAGTCCAATGTCTATTTT. Translated, it gives CASSQLESNVYF.

The chain has TRBV10-3 and TRBJ1-1; weak D call: TRBD1 (6 bases). The V end lost 0 bases, the J end lost 2 bases, and 10 bases lay between the germline ends. CDR3 length equals 15 residues. CDR1 is ENHRY, CDR2 SYGVKD, per germline. This CDR3 is CAISESVGGNTEAFF. CDR3 nucleotide sequence: TGTGCCATCAGTGAGTCGGTAGGGGGAAACACTGAAGCTTTCTTT.

This clone was seen once. V gene TRBV2 combines with J gene TRBJ1-1; perhaps TRBD1 as D (5 bases). The CDR3 contains 13 residues. Trimming shortened V by 8 bases and J by 1 base, and 11 bases separated the two germline ends. In germline, CDR1 is SNHLY, CDR2 FYNNEI. Here the CDR3 reads CASDWTPNTEAFF. The CDR3 DNA reads as TGTGCCAGCGATTGGACACCGAACACTGAAGCTTTCTTT.

V gene TRBV15 combines with J gene TRBJ1-2, with D possibly matching TRBD1 (6 bases). V lost 1 base to trimming and J lost 1 base, with 10 bases between them. The CDR3 length is 15 residues. Germline V lookup: CDR1 LNHNV, CDR2 YYDKDF (reference sequence). DNA for the CDR3: TGTGCCACCAGCAGAGGGGGAGGGGGTAACTATGGCTACACCTTC. Amino acids: CATSRGGGGNYGYTF.

The J gene is TRBJ1-2, the V gene TRBV12-5; TRBD1 is a possible D gene (6 bases). CDR1 LGHNT and CDR2 FRNRAP come from the germline V gene. With 6 bases removed from V and 2 bases from J, the gap between germline ends came to 16 bases. The CDR3 consists of 15 residues. The CDR3 DNA is TGTGCTAGTGGGAAAGGGGGGGTTGGCAACTATGGCTACACCTTC. It yields the protein CASGKGGVGNYGYTF.

V usage is TRBV5-1 and J usage is TRBJ2-3; 11 nucleotides match TRBD1. Germline V CDR1 and CDR2: SGHRS, YFSETQ. With 3 bases clipped from V and 5 bases from J, the junction kept 5 bases outside the gene matches. This CDR3 region has 15 residues. The DNA for the CDR3 is TGCGCCAGCAGCTGGGGGACAGGGGGTAAAGATACGCAGTATTTT. Its protein product is CASSWGTGGKDTQYF.

The rearrangement links TRBV10-2 to TRBJ1-5; D not certain. This CDR3 comprises 16 residues. The ends were cut back, 2 bases at V and 4 bases at J, with 15 bases in the middle. Per the germline V gene, CDR1 is WSHSY and CDR2 is SAAADI. CDR3 nucleotide sequence: TGCGCCAGCAGTGAGAACGGGGTCCTTCCTAATCAGCCCCAGCATTTT. This encodes CASSENGVLPNQPQHF.

The chain couples TRBV7-9 to TRBJ1-3; the D gene is possibly TRBD1 (6 bases). The CDR3 spans 16 residues. The germline CDR1 and CDR2 sequences are SEHNR and FQNEAQ (reference sequence). V was shortened by 4 bases and J by 0 bases, with 13 bases between the two germline ends. The CDR3 DNA sequence: TGTGCCAGCAGCTCCCCGGGACATAGCTCTGGAAACACCATATATTTT. It is translated as CASSSPGHSSGNTIYF.

The V call is TRBV19, the J call TRBJ2-7, with a tentative D call TRBD1 (6 bases). V was cut by 4 bases and J by 5 bases, with 12 bases left in between. From germline, CDR1 is LNHDA and CDR2 SQIVND (reference sequence). The CDR3 is 13 amino acids. The CDR3 DNA sequence: TGTGCCAGTAGTAAACCTTGGACAGACGAGCAGTACTTC. Translated: CASSKPWTDEQYF.

The gene calls are TRBV15 and TRBJ2-1; TRBD1 matches 9 bases. V trimming: 1 base; J trimming: 3 bases; junction bases outside the gene matches: 1. The CDR3 spans 15 residues. Germline V gene sequence: CDR1 LNHNV, CDR2 YYDKDF (reference sequence). This CDR3 reads CATSRGQGDYNEQFF. In DNA form, the CDR3 reads TGTGCCACCAGCAGAGGACAGGGGGACTACAATGAGCAGTTCTTC. Variable domain in full (rest from reference TRBV15 and TRBJ2-1): DAMVIQNPRYQVTQFGKPVTLSCSQTLNHNVMYWYQQKSSQAPKLLFHYYDKDFNNEADTPDNFQSRRPNTSFCFLDIRSPGLGDTAMYLCATSRGQGDYNEQFFGPGTRLTVL.

The V gene is TRBV5-5, the J gene TRBJ1-5, with D uncertain. V lost 4 bases, J lost 9 bases, and 17 bases lay in between. The CDR3 runs 14 residues. Per the germline V gene, CDR1 is SGHKS and CDR2 is YYEKEE (reference sequence). This chain's CDR3 is CASSAAEGDVPQHF. The CDR3 bases are TGTGCCAGCAGCGCCGCGGAGGGCGATGTGCCCCAGCATTTT. Using reference TRBV5-5 and TRBJ1-5 for the parts outside the CDR3, the full variable domain is DAGVTQSPTHLIKTRGQQVTLRCSPISGHKSVSWYQQVLGQGPQFIFQYYEKEERGRGNFPDRFSARQFPNYSSELNVNALLLGDSALYLCASSAAEGDVPQHFGDGTRLSIL.

The V and J genes are TRBV5-1 and TRBJ2-3, with TRBD2 matching 9 bases. This CDR3 has 15 amino acids. Germline V CDR1 and CDR2: SGHRS, YFSETQ. The V and J ends lost 4 bases and 4 bases, in that order; junction bases with no gene match: 7. CDR3 region: CASSPGLAVADTQYF. CDR3 DNA: TGCGCCAGCAGCCCGGGACTAGCCGTCGCAGATACGCAGTATTTT.

In DNA, the CDR3 is TGTGCCAGCTCACCACAGGGGAGGGATCAGCCCCAGCATTTT. It translates to CASSPQGRDQPQHF. J is TRBJ1-5 and V is TRBV18; D is possibly TRBD1 (5 bases). The CDR3 consists of 14 residues. The germline gives CDR1 KGHSH, CDR2 LQKENI. Trimming shortened V by 1 base and J by 5 bases, and 9 bases separated the two germline ends.

CDR3 in DNA: TGTGCCAGCAGCTTGGGGCGGACAGGGGACTCACCCCTCCACTTT. This codes for CASSLGRTGDSPLHF. The genes are TRBV5-6 and TRBJ1-6, with 9 bases aligning to TRBD1. Germline loops: CDR1 SGHDT, CDR2 YYEEEE. Trimming at V came to 0 bases and at J to 10 bases, leaving 5 bases not matched to a gene. CDR3 size: 15 residues.